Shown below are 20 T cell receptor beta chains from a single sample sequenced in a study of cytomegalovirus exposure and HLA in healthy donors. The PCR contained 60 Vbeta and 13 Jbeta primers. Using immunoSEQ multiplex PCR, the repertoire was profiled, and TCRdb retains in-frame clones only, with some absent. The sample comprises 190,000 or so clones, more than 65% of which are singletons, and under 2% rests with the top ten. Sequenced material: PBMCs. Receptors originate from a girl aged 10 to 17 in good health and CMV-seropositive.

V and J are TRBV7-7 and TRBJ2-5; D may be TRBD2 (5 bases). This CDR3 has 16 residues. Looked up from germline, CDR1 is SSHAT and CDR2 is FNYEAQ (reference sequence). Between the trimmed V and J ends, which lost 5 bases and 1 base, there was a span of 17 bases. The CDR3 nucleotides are TGTGCCAGCAGCGACCTTCCGGAGGCCTCCCAAGAGACCCAGTACTTC. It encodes CASSDLPEASQETQYF.

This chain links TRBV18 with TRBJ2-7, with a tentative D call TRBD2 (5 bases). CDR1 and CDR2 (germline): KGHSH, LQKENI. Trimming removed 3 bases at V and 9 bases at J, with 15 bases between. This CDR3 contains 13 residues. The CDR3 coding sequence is TGTGCCAGCTCACCGAGATGGGAGAACGGGCAGTACTTC. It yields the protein CASSPRWENGQYF.

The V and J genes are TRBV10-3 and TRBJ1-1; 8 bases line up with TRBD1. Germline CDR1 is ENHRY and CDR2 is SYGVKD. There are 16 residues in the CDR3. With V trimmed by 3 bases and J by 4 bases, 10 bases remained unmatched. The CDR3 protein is CAISEAAGGQTTEAFF. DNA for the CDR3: TGTGCCATCAGTGAAGCAGCAGGGGGCCAGACCACTGAAGCTTTCTTT.

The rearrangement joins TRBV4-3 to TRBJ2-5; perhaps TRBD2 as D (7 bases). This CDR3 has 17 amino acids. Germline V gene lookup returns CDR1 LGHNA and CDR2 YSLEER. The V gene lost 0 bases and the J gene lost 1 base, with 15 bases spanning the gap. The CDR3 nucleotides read TGCGCCAGCAGCCAAGATGGGGCCGGGGGGCGCCAAGAGACCCAGTACTTC. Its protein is CASSQDGAGGRQETQYF.

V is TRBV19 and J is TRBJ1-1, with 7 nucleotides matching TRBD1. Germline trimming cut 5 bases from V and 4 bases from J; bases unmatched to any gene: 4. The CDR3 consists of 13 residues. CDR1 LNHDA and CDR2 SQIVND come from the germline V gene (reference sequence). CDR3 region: CASSSSGGTEAFF. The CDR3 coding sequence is TGTGCCAGTAGTTCATCAGGGGGCACTGAAGCTTTCTTT.

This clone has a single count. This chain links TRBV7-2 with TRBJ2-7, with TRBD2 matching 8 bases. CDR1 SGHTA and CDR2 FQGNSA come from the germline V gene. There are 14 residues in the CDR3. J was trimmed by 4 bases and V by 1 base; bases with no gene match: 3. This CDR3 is CASSLGTSFYEQYF. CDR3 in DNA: TGTGCCAGCAGCTTAGGGACTAGCTTTTACGAGCAGTACTTC.

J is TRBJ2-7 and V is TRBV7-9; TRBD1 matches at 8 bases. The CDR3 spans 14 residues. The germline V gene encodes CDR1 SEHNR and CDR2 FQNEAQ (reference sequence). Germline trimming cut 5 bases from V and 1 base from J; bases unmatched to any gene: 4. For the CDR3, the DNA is TGTGCCAGCAGCCAGGGACAGGAGTCCTACGAGCAGTACTTC. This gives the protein CASSQGQESYEQYF.

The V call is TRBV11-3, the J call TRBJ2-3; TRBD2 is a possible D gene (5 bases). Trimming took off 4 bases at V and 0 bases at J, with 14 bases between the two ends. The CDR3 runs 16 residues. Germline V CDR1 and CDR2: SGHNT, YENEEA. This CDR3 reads CASSSTRDASTDTQYF. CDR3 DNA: TGTGCCAGCAGCTCAACTAGAGACGCTAGCACAGATACGCAGTATTTT.

The CDR3 loop reads CASTLDRAGNTIYF. The CDR3 region has the DNA TGTGCCAGCACCCTCGACAGGGCTGGAAACACCATATATTTT. The V gene is TRBV5-4, the J gene TRBJ1-3; 7 bases fit TRBD1. Trimming at V came to 6 bases and at J to 2 bases, leaving 5 bases not matched to a gene. The germline CDR1 and CDR2 sequences are SGHNT and YYREEE (reference sequence). The CDR3 is 14 residues long.

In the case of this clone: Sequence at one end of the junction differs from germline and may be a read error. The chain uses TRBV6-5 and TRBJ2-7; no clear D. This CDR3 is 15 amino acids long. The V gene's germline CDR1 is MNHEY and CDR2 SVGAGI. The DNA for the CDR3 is TGTGCCAGCACTTACGGGTCAGGCGACTCCTACGAGCAGTACTTC. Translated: CASTYGSGDSYEQYF.

The CDR3 sequence: CASGGQTMNTEAFF. CDR3 nucleotides: TGCGCCAGCGGCGGACAGACCATGAACACTGAAGCTTTCTTT. The chain uses TRBV10-2 and TRBJ1-1; TRBD1 might be the D (6 bases). V gave up 8 bases and J gave up 0 bases, with 13 bases separating them. The length of the CDR3 is 14 residues. Germline values: CDR1 WSHSY, CDR2 SAAADI.

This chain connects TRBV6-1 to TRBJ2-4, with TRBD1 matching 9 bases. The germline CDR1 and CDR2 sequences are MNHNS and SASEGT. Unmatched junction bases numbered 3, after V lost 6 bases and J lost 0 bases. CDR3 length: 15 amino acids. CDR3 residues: CASRGTGIAKNIQYF. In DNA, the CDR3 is TGTGCCAGCAGGGGGACAGGGATAGCCAAAAACATTCAGTACTTC.

The CDR3 here is CASSQDIAGYEQFF. CDR3 DNA: TGTGCCAGCAGCCAAGATATCGCGGGGTATGAGCAGTTCTTC. The chain recombines TRBV4-2 with TRBJ2-1; possibly TRBD2 for D (6 bases). Germline CDR1 is LGHNA and CDR2 is YNFKEQ. The CDR3 extends over 14 amino acids. Trimming shortened V by 0 bases and J by 8 bases, and 11 bases separated the two germline ends.

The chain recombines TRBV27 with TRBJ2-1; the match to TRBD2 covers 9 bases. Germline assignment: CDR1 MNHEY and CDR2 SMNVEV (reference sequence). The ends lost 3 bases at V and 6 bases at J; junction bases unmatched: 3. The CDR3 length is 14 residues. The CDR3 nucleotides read TGTGCCAGCAGTTTCGCTAGCGGGATCAATGAGCAGTTCTTC. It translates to CASSFASGINEQFF.

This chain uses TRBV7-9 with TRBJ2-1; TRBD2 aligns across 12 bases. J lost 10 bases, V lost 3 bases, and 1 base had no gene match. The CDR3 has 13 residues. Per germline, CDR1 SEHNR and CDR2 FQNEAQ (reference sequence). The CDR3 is CASSFGLAGEQFF. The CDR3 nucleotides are TGTGCCAGCAGCTTTGGACTAGCGGGAGAGCAGTTCTTC.

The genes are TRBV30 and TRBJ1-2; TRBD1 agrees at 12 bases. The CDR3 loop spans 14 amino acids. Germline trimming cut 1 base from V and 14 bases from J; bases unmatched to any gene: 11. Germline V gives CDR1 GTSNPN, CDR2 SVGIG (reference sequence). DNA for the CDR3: TGTGCCTGGAGTGCCGGGACGGGACAGGGGGCGCTGACCTTC. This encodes CAWSAGTGQGALTF.

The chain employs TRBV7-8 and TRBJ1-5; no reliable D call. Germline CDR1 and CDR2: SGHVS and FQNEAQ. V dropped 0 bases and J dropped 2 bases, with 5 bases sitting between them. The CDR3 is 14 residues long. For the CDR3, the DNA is TGTGCCAGCAGCTTAGCTTCTGGCAATCAGCCCCAGCATTTT. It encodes CASSLASGNQPQHF.

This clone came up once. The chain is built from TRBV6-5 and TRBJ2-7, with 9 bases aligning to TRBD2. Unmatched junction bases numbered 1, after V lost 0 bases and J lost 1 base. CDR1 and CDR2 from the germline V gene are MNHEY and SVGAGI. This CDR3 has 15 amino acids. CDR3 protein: CASSYSAGGSYEQYF. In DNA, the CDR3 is TGTGCCAGCAGTTACTCGGCGGGGGGGTCCTACGAGCAGTACTTC.

CDR3 protein: CASSYSLQGNYGYTF. DNA of the CDR3: TGCGCCAGCAGCTACTCCCTACAGGGTAACTATGGCTACACCTTC. V gene TRBV5-1 combines with J gene TRBJ1-2; D might be TRBD1 (6 bases). Trimming took 3 bases from V and 1 from J, leaving 13 bases between them. Germline lookup yields CDR1 SGHRS and CDR2 YFSETQ. The CDR3 extends over 15 amino acids.

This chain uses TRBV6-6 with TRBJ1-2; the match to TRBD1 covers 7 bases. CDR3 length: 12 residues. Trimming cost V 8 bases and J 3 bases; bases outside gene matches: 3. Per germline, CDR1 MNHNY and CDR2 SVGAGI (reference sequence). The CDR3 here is CASSGTDYGYTF. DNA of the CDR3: TGTGCCAGCTCCGGGACAGACTATGGCTACACCTTC.